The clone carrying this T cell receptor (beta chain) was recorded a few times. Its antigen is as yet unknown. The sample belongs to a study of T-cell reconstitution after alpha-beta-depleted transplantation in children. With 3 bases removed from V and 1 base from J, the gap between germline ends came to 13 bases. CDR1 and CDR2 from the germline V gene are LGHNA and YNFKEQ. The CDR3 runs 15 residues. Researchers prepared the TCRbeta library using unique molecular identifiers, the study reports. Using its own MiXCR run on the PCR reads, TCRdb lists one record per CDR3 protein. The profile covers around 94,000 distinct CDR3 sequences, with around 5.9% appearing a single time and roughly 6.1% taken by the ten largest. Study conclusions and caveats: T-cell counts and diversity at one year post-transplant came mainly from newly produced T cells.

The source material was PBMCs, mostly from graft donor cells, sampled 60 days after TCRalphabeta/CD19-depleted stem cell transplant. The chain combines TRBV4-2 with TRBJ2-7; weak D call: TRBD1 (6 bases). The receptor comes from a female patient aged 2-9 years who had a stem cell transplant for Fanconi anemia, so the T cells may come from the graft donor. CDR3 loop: CASSQTGGQSYEQYF. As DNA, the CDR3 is TGTGCCAGCAGCCAGACAGGAGGCCAATCCTACGAGCAGTACTTC.